A selection of T cell receptor beta chains follows, all from one sample in a study of regulatory T cells in long-lasting Graves disease. TCRdb reprocessed the multiplex PCR reads with MiXCR, giving one entry per CDR3 protein. The profile shows hundreds of thousands of distinct CDR3 sequences, 16% of them singletons. These data are also associated with another study on T cells in Graves' hyperthyroidism and ophthalmopathy.

This specimen was peripheral blood mononuclear cells (PBMCs), taken at new diagnosis, from a patient treated with antithyroid drugs. The receptors were gathered from a woman aged 25 to 39 with Graves disease. CDR3s include the opening cysteine and the closing phenylalanine or tryptophan. D genes are given only for firm matches. Where a row states a size, it is once, few, many or the class of an expanded clone; other rows omit it.

v_call	d_call	j_call	clone_size	cdr3_nt	cdr3_aa
TRBV6-1	TRBD1	TRBJ2-7	many	TGTGCCAGCAGTAGGGGACAGGGGGCGAAGGAGCAGTACTTC	CASSRGQGAKEQYF
TRBV28	.	TRBJ1-2	many	TGTGCCAGCAGTGATGCTGGGGGTTACTATGGCTACACCTTC	CASSDAGGYYGYTF
TRBV19	TRBD2	TRBJ2-3	.	TGTGCCAGTAATAGCCGCGGGGGGGACACAGATACGCAGTATTTT	CASNSRGGDTDTQYF
TRBV6-1	.	TRBJ2-5	many	TGTGCCAGTAGATCACAGGGAGAGACCCAGTACTTC	CASRSQGETQYF
TRBV24-1	.	TRBJ1-5	many	TGTGCCACCAGTGAGGCGGGTTCCCAGCCCCAGCATTTT	CATSEAGSQPQHF
TRBV28	TRBD2	TRBJ2-5	many	TGTGCCAGCAGAAGAAGACTAGCGGGACCTCGAGAGACCCAGTACTTC	CASRRRLAGPRETQYF
TRBV30	.	TRBJ1-1	many	TGTGCCTGGAGTGTAAGAGGGGGGACTGAAGCTTTCTTT	CAWSVRGGTEAFF
TRBV28	.	TRBJ1-5	many	TGTGCCAGCAGCCCACACGGTCAGCCCCAGCATTTT	CASSPHGQPQHF
TRBV5-1	.	TRBJ2-7	.	TGCGCCAGCAGCTTGGGAGAGCCAACGGTTCGGGAGCAGTACTTC	CASSLGEPTVREQYF
TRBV3-1	.	TRBJ1-4	few	TGTGCCAGCAGCCAAGCCCCCAGGGTTAGGAGCCTTATGGGGGAAAAACTGTTTTTT	CASSQAPRVRSLMGEKLFF
TRBV19	.	TRBJ2-7	few	TGTGCCAGTAGTATTGGACAGTTGGCCGAACGTGGTGAGCAGTACTTC	CASSIGQLAERGEQYF
TRBV7-8	TRBD1	TRBJ2-7	many	TGTGCCAGCACCAGAATGACAGGGTCCTACGAGCAGTACTTC	CASTRMTGSYEQYF
TRBV28	TRBD2	TRBJ2-5	few	TGTGCCAGCAGTTCCCCGGGACTAGCCCCAGCTTGGGAGACCCAGTACTTC	CASSSPGLAPAWETQYF
TRBV5-1	.	TRBJ1-4	many	TGCGCCAGCAGCTCTGGACAACCTTCCGCAACTAATGAAAAACTGTTTTTT	CASSSGQPSATNEKLFF
TRBV18	.	TRBJ2-1	many	TGTGCCAGCTCGGGTGGGTTCTACAATGTCGAGCAGTTCTTC	CASSGGFYNVEQFF
TRBV5-5	TRBD1	TRBJ1-5	many	TGTGCCAGCAGCAAGGGAGGGACAGGGGGCAATCAGCCCCAGCATTTT	CASSKGGTGGNQPQHF
TRBV7-2	TRBD2	TRBJ2-3	.	TGTGCCAGCCTAACACTAGCGGGAGGGCCGGATACGCAGTATTTT	CASLTLAGGPDTQYF
TRBV28	.	TRBJ1-1	many	TGTGCCAGCATGCCGGGAGGGTGGTGGGACGCTTTCTTT	CASMPGGWWDAFF
TRBV30	TRBD2	TRBJ2-1	.	TGTGCCTGGGGCGACGCCGAGAGCGGGACCTACAATGAGCAGTTCTTC	CAWGDAESGTYNEQFF
TRBV6-5	TRBD1	TRBJ1-1	.	TGTGCCAGCAGTTTTTCCGGGACAGCAAGGAACACTGAAGCTTTCTTT	CASSFSGTARNTEAFF
TRBV20-1	.	TRBJ1-1	few	TGCAGTGCTAGAGGGTCGGGGTTCACCCCTGGTATGGCTGAAGCTTTCTTT	CSARGSGFTPGMAEAFF
TRBV4-2	.	TRBJ2-7	.	TGTGCCAGCAGCCAAGCTGGACTGGATCCTTCCTACGAGCAGTACTTC	CASSQAGLDPSYEQYF
TRBV7-2	.	TRBJ2-5	.	TGTGCCAGCAGCTTGAGGAGGGCAGGACCCCTGGGGGAGACCCAGTACTTC	CASSLRRAGPLGETQYF
TRBV29-1	.	TRBJ2-5	few	TGCAGCGTTGAAGATCATCACTTCTCGGAGACCCAGTACTTC	CSVEDHHFSETQYF
TRBV6-1	.	TRBJ2-7	many	TGTGCCAGCAGTGGACAGGGAGGAGGCTCCTACGAGCAGTACTTC	CASSGQGGGSYEQYF
TRBV15	.	TRBJ2-7	.	TGTGCCACCAGCAGAGCCTCAGTCTCCTACGAGCAGTACTTC	CATSRASVSYEQYF
TRBV29-1	.	TRBJ1-2	.	TGCAGCGCCAGGGAGGATGGCTACACCTTC	CSAREDGYTF
TRBV29-1	.	TRBJ2-3	many	TGCAGCGCCCTAGGAGGGACATCAGGGGATACGCAGTATTTT	CSALGGTSGDTQYF
TRBV6-1	.	TRBJ2-1	.	TGTGCCAGCAGGCGAACTAGTGCAACCAATAATGAGCAGTTCTTC	CASRRTSATNNEQFF
TRBV3-1	TRBD2	TRBJ2-7	.	TGTGCCAGCCTAGCGGGAGAGATTGGAGGCGAGCAGTACTTC	CASLAGEIGGEQYF
TRBV28	TRBD2	TRBJ2-2	many	TGTGCCAGCAGGGGACTAGCAGTGGCCGGGGAGCTGTTTTTT	CASRGLAVAGELFF
TRBV7-2	TRBD2	TRBJ2-5	many	TGTGCCAGCAGAAAGACTAGCGGGAGTATGGAGACCCAGTACTTC	CASRKTSGSMETQYF
TRBV20-1	TRBD1	TRBJ1-1	.	TGCAGTGCTAGAGATAGGGGGACAGGGGCCACTGAAGCTTTCTTT	CSARDRGTGATEAFF
TRBV6-5	.	TRBJ1-3	few	TGTGCCAGCAGTTTGGGACCACCCTTCTCTGGAAACACCATATATTTT	CASSLGPPFSGNTIYF
TRBV29-1	.	TRBJ1-1	.	TGCAGCGTTGACAGGGTCGACACTGAAGCTTTCTTT	CSVDRVDTEAFF
TRBV5-1	.	TRBJ2-7	.	TGCGCCAGCTCATCTAGTGTCTCCTACGAGCAGTACTTC	CASSSSVSYEQYF
TRBV20-1	.	TRBJ1-1	.	TGCAGTGCTCCTAGGAGGGGGAACACTGGAGCTTTCTTT	CSAPRRGNTGAFF
TRBV19	TRBD2	TRBJ2-1	many	TGTGCCAGTAGTTCGGGAGGGGATTACAATGAGCAGTTCTTC	CASSSGGDYNEQFF
TRBV7-9	TRBD2	TRBJ2-7	.	TGTGCCAGCAGTCTTGAGCCTAGCGGGAGGTACGAGCAGTACTTC	CASSLEPSGRYEQYF
TRBV5-6	.	TRBJ2-7	.	TGTGCCAGCAGCTGGGACATCCACGAGCAGTACTTC	CASSWDIHEQYF
TRBV19	TRBD2	TRBJ2-1	.	TGTGCCAGTAGGCTAGCGGGCGGAAGCTCCTACAATGAGCAGTTCTTC	CASRLAGGSSYNEQFF
TRBV2	TRBD2	TRBJ2-1	many	TGTGCCAGCAGTGAATTGACTAGCGGGCGATTCAATGAGCAGTTCTTC	CASSELTSGRFNEQFF
TRBV6-5	TRBD1	TRBJ1-4	many	TGTGCCAGCAGTTACGCCACAGGGGAAGAAAAACTGTTTTTT	CASSYATGEEKLFF
TRBV28	.	TRBJ2-1	.	TGTGCCAGCAGTTTAGGGCAGGTCTCCTACAATGAGCAGTTCTTC	CASSLGQVSYNEQFF
TRBV20-1	.	TRBJ1-1	.	TGCAGTGCTAGGTCCCCCACGCGGGGTGAGGGGAACACTGAAGCTTTCTTT	CSARSPTRGEGNTEAFF
TRBV15	TRBD2	TRBJ2-3	.	TGTGCCACTTCTCAAGGGCTAGCGGGAGCAAATACGCAGTATTTT	CATSQGLAGANTQYF
TRBV30	.	TRBJ2-7	.	TGTGCCTGTTCCCGACAGGAACGCGCCTACGAGCAGTACTTC	CACSRQERAYEQYF
TRBV12-3/TRBV12-4	.	TRBJ1-3	many	TGTGCCAGCAGTTTCGGAAACTCTGGAAACACCATATATTTT	CASSFGNSGNTIYF
TRBV14	TRBD1	TRBJ2-1	few	TGTGCCAGCAGCCAAGCCCACAGGGGACCCATCGTAGTGCAGTTCTTC	CASSQAHRGPIVVQFF
TRBV7-6	.	TRBJ1-6	.	TGTGCCAGCAGCGAAATCGGGGGTGGTTCACCCCTCCACTTT	CASSEIGGGSPLHF
TRBV29-1	.	TRBJ2-2	many	TGCAGCGCTAGACAGCAAACCGGGGAGCTGTTTTTT	CSARQQTGELFF
TRBV28	.	TRBJ1-2	.	TGTGCCAGCAGGAAGCGTCCTTACGTCCCCAGTCCATATGGCTACACCTTC	CASRKRPYVPSPYGYTF
TRBV10-1	.	TRBJ2-7	many	TGCGCCAGCAGTGAGTCAGGAGGGGGGCACGAGCAGTACTTC	CASSESGGGHEQYF